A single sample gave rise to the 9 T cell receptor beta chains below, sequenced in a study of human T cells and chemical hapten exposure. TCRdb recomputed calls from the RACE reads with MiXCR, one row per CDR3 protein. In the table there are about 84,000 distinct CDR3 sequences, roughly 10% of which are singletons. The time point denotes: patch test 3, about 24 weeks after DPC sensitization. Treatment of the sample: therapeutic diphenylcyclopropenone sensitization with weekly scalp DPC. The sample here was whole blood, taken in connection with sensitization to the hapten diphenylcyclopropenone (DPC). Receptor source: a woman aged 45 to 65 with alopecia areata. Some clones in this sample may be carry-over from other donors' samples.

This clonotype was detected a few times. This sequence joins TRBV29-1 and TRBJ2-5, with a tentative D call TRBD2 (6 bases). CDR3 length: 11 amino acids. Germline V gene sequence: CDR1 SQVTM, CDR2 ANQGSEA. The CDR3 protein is CTHTRGEAQYF. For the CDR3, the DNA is TGCACCCACACCCGAGGGGAGGCCCAGTACTTC.

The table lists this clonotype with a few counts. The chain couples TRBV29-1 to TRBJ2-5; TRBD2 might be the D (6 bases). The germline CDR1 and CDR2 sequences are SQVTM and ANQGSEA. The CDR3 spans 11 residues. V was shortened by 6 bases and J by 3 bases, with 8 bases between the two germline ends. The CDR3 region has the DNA TGCAGCGTGGGACTGGAAGAGACCCAGTACTTC. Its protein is CSVGLEETQYF.

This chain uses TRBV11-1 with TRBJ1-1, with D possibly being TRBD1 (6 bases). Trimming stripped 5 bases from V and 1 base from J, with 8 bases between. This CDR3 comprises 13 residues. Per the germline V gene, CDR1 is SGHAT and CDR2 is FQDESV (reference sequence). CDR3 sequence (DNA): TGTGCCAGCAGCAAGACAGGGAACACTGAAGCTTTCTTT. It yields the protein CASSKTGNTEAFF.

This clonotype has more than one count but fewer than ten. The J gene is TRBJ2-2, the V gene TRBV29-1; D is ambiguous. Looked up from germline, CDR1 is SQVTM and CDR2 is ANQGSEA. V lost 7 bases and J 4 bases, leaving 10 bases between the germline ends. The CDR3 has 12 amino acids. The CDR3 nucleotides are TGCAGCGCTAAGACACTCACCGGGGAGCTGTTTTTT. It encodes CSAKTLTGELFF.

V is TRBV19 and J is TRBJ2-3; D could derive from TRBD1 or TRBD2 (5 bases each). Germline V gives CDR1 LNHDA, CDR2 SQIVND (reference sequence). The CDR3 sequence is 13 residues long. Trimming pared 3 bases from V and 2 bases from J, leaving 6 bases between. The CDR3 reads CASSIGTTDTQYF. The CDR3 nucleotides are TGTGCCAGTAGTATTGGGACCACAGATACGCAGTATTTT.

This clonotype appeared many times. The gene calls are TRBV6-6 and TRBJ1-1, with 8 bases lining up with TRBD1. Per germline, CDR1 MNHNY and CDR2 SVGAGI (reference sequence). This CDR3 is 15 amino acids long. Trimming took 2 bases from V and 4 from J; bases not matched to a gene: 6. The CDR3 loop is CASSYARGQATEAFF. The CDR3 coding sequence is TGTGCCAGCAGTTACGCCAGGGGGCAGGCCACTGAAGCTTTCTTT.

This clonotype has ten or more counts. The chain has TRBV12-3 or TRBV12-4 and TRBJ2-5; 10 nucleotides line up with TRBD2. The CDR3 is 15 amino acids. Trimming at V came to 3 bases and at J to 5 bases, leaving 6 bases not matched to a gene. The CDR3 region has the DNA TGTGCCAGCAGTTTTAGACTAGCGGGTGGTGAGACCCAGTACTTC. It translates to CASSFRLAGGETQYF.

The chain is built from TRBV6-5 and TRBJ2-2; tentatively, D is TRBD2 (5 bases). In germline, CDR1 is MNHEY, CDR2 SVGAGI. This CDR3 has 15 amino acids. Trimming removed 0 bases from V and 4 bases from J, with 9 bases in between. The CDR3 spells CASSYSLVVTGELFF. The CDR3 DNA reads TGTGCCAGCAGTTACTCACTAGTAGTCACCGGGGAGCTGTTTTTT.

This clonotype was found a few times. CDR3 nucleotides: TGTGCCAGCAGCCCCAGCCGGAGCGGGTACGAGCAGTACTTC. It codes for CASSPSRSGYEQYF. This chain connects TRBV7-2 to TRBJ2-7; weak D call: TRBD2 (6 bases). Germline loops: CDR1 SGHTA, CDR2 FQGNSA. V dropped 5 bases and J dropped 4 bases, with 15 bases sitting between them. The CDR3 is made up of 14 amino acids.